The clone carrying this T cell receptor (beta chain) has just a few counts. Its cognate antigen is unknown. The investigators amplified TCR beta CDR3 regions from RNA transcripts. A set of HTBI primers served as the primers for a first-round RT-PCR of the TCR CDR3. TCRdb ran MiXCR on the multiplex PCR reads and lists one entry per CDR3 protein. The sample lists some 380,000 distinct CDR3 sequences, about 13% seen once, with 20% to 25% in the top ten. The sample originates from a study of T cells in Graves' hyperthyroidism and ophthalmopathy. Germline-derived CDR1 and CDR2 are SGHVS and FNYEAQ. This CDR3 has 15 residues. After removal of 5 bases from V and 5 bases from J, the junction contained 8 bases not matched to a gene. Findings and limits, study-wide: Patients with ophthalmopathy were separated from those with stable hyperthyroidism by a 13 V-J model.

The hyperthyroidism patients had all been newly diagnosed, and their disease duration was under 2 months. Their ages ranged from 18 to 65 years. Patients showing uncontrolled infection, other autoimmune disease, pregnancy or lactation were ineligible. A sample of blood taken at first hyperthyroidism diagnosis preceded any ophthalmopathy symptoms. Input material: blood. The chain employs TRBV7-6 and TRBJ2-7; 11 bases align to TRBD1. The TCR originated in a man aged 25 to 40 with Graves' hyperthyroidism that later progressed to Graves' ophthalmopathy. The CDR3 region is CASSRAGTGGDEQYF. Here the CDR3 DNA reads TGTGCCAGCAGCCGAGCGGGGACAGGGGGAGACGAGCAGTACTTC.